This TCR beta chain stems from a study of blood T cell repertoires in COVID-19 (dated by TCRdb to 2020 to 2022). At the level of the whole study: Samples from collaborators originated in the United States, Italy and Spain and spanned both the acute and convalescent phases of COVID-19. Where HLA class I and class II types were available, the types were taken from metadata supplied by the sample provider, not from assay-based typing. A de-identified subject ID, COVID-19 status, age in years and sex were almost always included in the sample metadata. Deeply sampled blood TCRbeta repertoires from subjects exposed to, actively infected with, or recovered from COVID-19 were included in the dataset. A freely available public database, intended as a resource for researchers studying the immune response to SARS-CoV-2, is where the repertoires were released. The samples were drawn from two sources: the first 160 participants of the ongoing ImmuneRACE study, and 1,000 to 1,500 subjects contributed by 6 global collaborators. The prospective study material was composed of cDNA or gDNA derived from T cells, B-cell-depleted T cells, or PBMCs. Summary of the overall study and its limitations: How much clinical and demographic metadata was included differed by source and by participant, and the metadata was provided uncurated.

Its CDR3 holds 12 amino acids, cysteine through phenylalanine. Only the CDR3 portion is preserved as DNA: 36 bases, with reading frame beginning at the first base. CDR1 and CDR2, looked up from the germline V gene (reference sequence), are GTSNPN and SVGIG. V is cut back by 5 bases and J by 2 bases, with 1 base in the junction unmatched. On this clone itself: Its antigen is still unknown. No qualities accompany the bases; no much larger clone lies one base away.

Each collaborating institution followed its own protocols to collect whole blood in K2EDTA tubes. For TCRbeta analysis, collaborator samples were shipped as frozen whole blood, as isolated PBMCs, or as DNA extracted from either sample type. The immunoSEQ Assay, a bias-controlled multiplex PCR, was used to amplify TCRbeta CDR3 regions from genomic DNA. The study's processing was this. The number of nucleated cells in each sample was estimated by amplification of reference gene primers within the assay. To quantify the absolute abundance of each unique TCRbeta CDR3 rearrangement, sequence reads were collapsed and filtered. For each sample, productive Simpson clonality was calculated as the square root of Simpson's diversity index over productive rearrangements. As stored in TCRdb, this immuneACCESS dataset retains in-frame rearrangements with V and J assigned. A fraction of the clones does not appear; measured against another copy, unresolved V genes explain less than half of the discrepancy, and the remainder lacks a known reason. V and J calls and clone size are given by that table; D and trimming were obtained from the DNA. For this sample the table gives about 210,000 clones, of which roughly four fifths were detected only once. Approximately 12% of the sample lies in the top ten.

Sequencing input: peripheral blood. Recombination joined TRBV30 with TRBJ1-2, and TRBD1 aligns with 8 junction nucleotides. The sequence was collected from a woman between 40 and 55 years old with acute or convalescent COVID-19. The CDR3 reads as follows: CAWGQGNYGYTF. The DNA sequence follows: TGTGCCTGGGGACAGGGCAACTATGGCTACACCTTC.